The following is a T cell receptor (beta chain) sequence with its context. TCRdb itself ran the 5' RACE reads through MiXCR, one entry per CDR3 protein. The repertoire holds a few hundred thousand distinct CDR3 sequences, more than 13% seen once, with roughly a fifth in the top ten. This entry comes from a study of T-cell memory formation after mild COVID-19. The CDR3 consists of 12 residues. The ends were cut back, 0 bases at V and 12 bases at J, with 9 bases in the middle. The germline gives CDR1 WNHNN, CDR2 SYGVQD (reference sequence). The material sequenced was PBMCs or a T cell subset sorted from them (not recorded which). The chain combines TRBV10-1 with TRBJ2-1; D gene ambiguous. The TCR sequence derives from a young man who had mild COVID-19 (a few samples of this study predate the infection). Cell type and time point are not known. In nucleotides, the CDR3 is TGCGCCAGCAGTGAGTCTCGGGTTCGGCAGTTCTTC. Its protein product is CASSESRVRQFF.